This TCR beta chain was obtained from a study of cytomegalovirus exposure and HLA in healthy donors (dated by TCRdb to 2016 to 2017). As for the study more broadly: An earlier analysis of approximately 600 of the donors reported approximately 290 Gb of sequence data and roughly 110 million unique TCR beta sequences from approximately 180 million T cells. About 300 gigabases of sequencing data and tens of millions of unique TCR sequences made up an early release that covered 500 to 650 HLA-typed donors. Of the 300 to 500 genotyped donors, 81% were placed in the genetic ancestry cluster associated with self-reported Caucasian donors. The study aimed to test whether signatures of past pathogen exposure could be identified by cataloging public T cell receptors. Using immunosequencing, the study profiled T cell repertoires from 500 to 800 subjects and related those repertoires to cytomegalovirus serostatus. In addition to the first cohort of approximately 670 subjects, a separate validation cohort of 120 different subjects was used. High-throughput TCR immunosequencing, statistical association of individual TCRs with disease status, and machine learning were combined to predict cytomegalovirus infection status. To study patterns of TCR occurrence, a later analysis re-analyzed previously published TCR beta repertoires from 500 to 850 donors and added high-resolution HLA genotyping. Rather than using new phenotypic data, the later analysis identified candidate immune exposures from TCR beta sequences and from how often those sequences occurred across donors. An earlier analysis of 587 of the donors applied high-throughput TCR beta sequencing to assess whether each TCR beta V gene segment acted as functional or pseudogenic. Alongside the repertoire data, information on donor age, sex, ethnicity and CMV serostatus was compiled. In a later genetic analysis, genome-wide SNP genotypes for about three fifths of the 666 donors were used, and that subset was treated as a discovery cohort. Every repertoire in the discovery cohort had been generated on one and the same sequencing platform. Class I and class II HLA loci were covered by the typing at four-digit resolution. The number of typed donors differed by locus: 629-630 for A, B, C, DRB1 and DQB1; 522 for DQA1; approximately 600 for DPA1; and around 490 for DPB1. Four or five DR-DQ haplotypes were handled as single units for association and clustering, since linkage in the cohort was strong. On average, 235,054 unique TCR beta nucleotide sequences were sequenced per donor among 398 genotyped donors of the cohort, with approximately 18% of those sequences being non-productive. What the authors observed across the whole study: Cytomegalovirus status was reported to be diagnosed by the classifier with high specificity and sensitivity in both the original and validation cohorts. CMV serostatus was the only immune exposure information available for the cohort. According to a later analysis, TCR association rates differed among HLA loci, with DRB1 alleles showing the most associated TCRs and HLA-C alleles showing the fewest. It was suggested by the authors that the approach could potentially be generalized to other disease states and immunological phenotypes. Compared with equally common non-associated chains, HLA-associated TCR beta chains in a later analysis were more clonally expanded and had lower generation probabilities. A few of the identified cytomegalovirus-associated TCR beta chains were confirmed in vitro to be specific for cytomegalovirus antigens. Some IMGT-functional V segments, including TRBV6-2 and TRBV6-3, could not be told apart with the 87-base-pair reads, so those segments were excluded. HLA typing was unavailable for some donors at each locus, so association tests used only the typed subset. When HLA alleles, especially DR and DQ, strongly co-occurred, TCR associations were difficult to assign to individual alleles. Because counts were too low, about 18 rarely observed V segments, including chromosome 9 orphons, were excluded from the earlier analysis of around 590 of the donors. A further reported finding was that TCR beta sequences accurately predicted the HLA-A and HLA-B alleles for most subjects in the first cohort. A total of roughly 160 TCR beta chains were listed by the study as associated with cytomegalovirus. The cohort was sequenced for TCR beta chains only, and without alpha or paired-chain data the features that could be detected were limited. A later analysis found that most CMV-associated TCR beta chains appeared HLA-restricted, with HLA associations seemingly driven largely by CMV exposure. Presence/absence analyses assumed roughly uniform sequencing depth across donors, an assumption that may not hold. At a false discovery rate of 0.05, a later analysis linked under 20,000 TCR beta sequences to specific HLA alleles. An earlier analysis of several hundred of the donors showed that most TCR beta V segments appeared in productive rearrangements either about 87% or about 30% of the time, which broadly matched IMGT annotations. Several of the top co-occurrence clusters appeared to be linked to parvovirus B19, influenza, CMV and Epstein-Barr virus, according to a later analysis. Linkage disequilibrium might explain the correlated functional status among segregating V segments, but an unknown experimental factor could not be ruled out. According to a later genetic analysis, donors in an Asian-associated ancestry cluster had fewer N-insertions in productive TCRs than the roughly 670-donor mean. Across donors, most TCR sequences were observed very rarely, whereas some public TCRs were present in many individuals. V-gene and J-gene trimming of TCR beta chains was associated with a missense DCLRE1C variant in a later genetic analysis, and the association was replicated in an independent cohort. A cluster of highly shared sequence variants was judged likely to be a technical artifact of the sequencing pipeline.

In total, roughly 670 healthy bone marrow donors made up the cohort. Cohort members were all nominally healthy when sampled, although unrecorded immune exposures were likely present. The donor was CMV seropositive and belonged to the group of 250 to 350 seropositive cohort members. Each donor provided a peripheral blood sample, and peripheral blood mononuclear cells were used for TCR beta sequencing. Genomic DNA extraction from the blood cell samples was performed with the Qiagen DNeasy Blood Extraction Kit. This clone occurred once. Its recognized antigen is unknown. Germline and junction disagree at one end, which may indicate a read error. Libraries were constructed by the immunoSEQ multiplex PCR assay. For the multiplex PCR, a mixture combining 60 forward primers for TCR Vbeta segments and 13 reverse primers for TCR Jbeta segments was used. The CDR3 region of rearranged TCR beta genes was amplified from genomic DNA by a multiplex PCR assay. Amplified TCR beta libraries were sequenced as 87-base-pair reads on the Illumina HiSeq System. Processing in the source paper ran as follows. A later analysis tallied 75 million to 95 million unique TCR beta chains across the 600 to 700 repertoires, and some 12 million of those chains were shared by two or more donors. Raw reads were error-corrected and collapsed into unique sequences by a nearest-neighbor algorithm in which closely related sequences were merged to remove PCR and sequencing errors. V, D and J gene segments were assigned by aligning CDR3 sequences to IMGT reference sequences. Each retained sequence needed at least a six-nucleotide match to both a V gene segment and a J gene segment. Rearrangements were called productive when the CDR3 lacked stop codons and stayed in frame with V and J; all others were non-productive. Following IMGT convention, CDR3 was defined as the stretch from the second conserved V-encoded cysteine up to the conserved J-encoded phenylalanine. Sequences without an unambiguous match to a single V gene segment were excluded from the earlier analysis of several hundred of the donors. In an earlier analysis of 450 to 700 of the donors, V segments were called functional above 56.7% productive rearrangements and were called segregating when the between-donor standard deviation exceeded 5%. A statistical classification framework was built for diagnosing cytomegalovirus status from the catalog of TCR beta chain sequences. In a later analysis, TCR nucleotide sequences were compared against IMGT/GENE-DB human TR gene sequences so that V and J genes could be assigned. The TCRdist pipeline was used in a later analysis to assign CDR3 sequences and most-parsimonious VDJ recombination scenarios. In a later analysis, each TCR beta chain was defined by its CDR3 amino acid sequence together with its V-gene family, and reads lacking a unique V-gene family were excluded. As a way to deal with suspected cross-contamination and a sequencing artifact, a later analysis dropped over 550 nucleotide sequences that were highly shared and had low generation probability. A later analysis calculated a clonal expansion index for each public chain from normalized within-repertoire ranks of inferred template counts. Generation probabilities in a later analysis came from a VDJ recombination model fitted to out-of-frame rearrangements, and those results were checked against IGoR. In a later analysis, TCR-TCR, TCR-HLA and TCR-CMV co-occurrence was scored with hypergeometric tests, and a repertoire-size bias correction was applied to TCR pairs. In a later analysis, false discovery rates were estimated by permuting HLA or CMV assignments 20 times. In a later analysis, co-occurring TCRs were grouped using DBSCAN, and TCRdist sequence similarity was added for clustering within HLA-allele-positive subsets. Repertoires with fewer than 30,000 or more than 120,000 public chains, plus five repertoires with anomalous nucleotide sharing, were excluded from co-occurrence clustering. TCRdb limited this immuneACCESS table to in-frame rearrangements with V and J called. A share of clones is missing; checked studies link under half to unresolved V genes, and the rest is unexplained. D and trimming were read from the DNA, whereas the V and J calls and clone size are those reported in that table. This sample comprises 200,000 to 250,000 clones, more than 75% of them detected only once. More than 5% of the sample rests with the top ten.

Taken from the germline V gene (reference sequence), the CDR1 and CDR2 loops are MNHEY and SMNVEV. The cysteine opens and the phenylalanine closes a CDR3 of 18 amino acids. This entry keeps only the CDR3 DNA: 54 bases, framed from base 1. This sequence was found in a woman aged 35 to 49 in good health and CMV-seropositive. The chain is assembled from TRBV27 and TRBJ1-2; 7 of the junction bases match TRBD1. Material for sequencing was PBMCs. DNA sequence: TGTGCCAGCAGTTGGCGGGGAGACAGGGCACCCGCTAACTGTGGCTACACCTTC. Its translation is CASSWRGDRAPANCGYTF.